Shown below are 28 T cell receptor beta chains from a single sample sequenced in a study of Ad26.COV2.S vaccination and SARS-CoV-2 variants. Regarding treatment: about 20 received Ad26.COV2.S at low or high dose, single or two shots; a few received placebo; per-sample allocation not given. All samples were drawn on day 63, counting from the first vaccine or placebo injection. Assay used: immunoSEQ multiplex PCR; TCRdb lists only in-frame clones, some missing. The data hold about 350,000 clones, with less than 90% observed a single time. The source material was peripheral blood, sampled in a trial of Ad26.COV2.S vaccine versus placebo. Every receptor here comes from a person between 18 and 59 years old who received the Ad26.COV2.S COVID-19 vaccine or a placebo.

The chain joins TRBV10-3 to TRBJ2-3; D call uncertain. Deletions cut 6 bases from V and 3 bases from J, with 16 bases between. Germline CDR1 is ENHRY and CDR2 is SYGVKD. The CDR3 runs 15 residues. As DNA, the CDR3 is TGTGCCATCAGCTCAGACACCTTAAGGACAGATACGCAGTATTTT. It is translated as CAISSDTLRTDTQYF.

The chain combines TRBV9 with TRBJ1-6; D not certain. The V end lost 2 bases, the J end lost 6 bases, and 12 bases lay between the germline ends. The CDR3 length is 15 residues. Germline assignment: CDR1 SGDLS and CDR2 YYNGEE. CDR3 bases: TGTGCCAGCAGCGTGCAGACTACTCCTAATTCACCCCTCCACTTT. It encodes CASSVQTTPNSPLHF.

The CDR3 coding sequence is TGCGCCAGCAGCCCCCCTCTACAGGGGACCGGGGAGCTGTTTTTT. It translates to CASSPPLQGTGELFF. The gene calls are TRBV5-1 and TRBJ2-2, with 7 bases that match TRBD1. Germline V gene sequence: CDR1 SGHRS, CDR2 YFSETQ. The CDR3 covers 15 residues. Trimming took 4 bases from V and 5 from J; bases not matched to a gene: 8.

The chain is built from TRBV18 and TRBJ2-7, with D maybe TRBD1 (5 bases). Looked up from germline, CDR1 is KGHSH and CDR2 is LQKENI. V was cut by 2 bases and J by 2 bases, with 7 bases left in between. This CDR3 has 13 amino acids. CDR3 sequence reads: CASSPAGTYEQYF. The DNA for the CDR3 is TGTGCCAGCTCACCAGCAGGGACCTACGAGCAGTACTTC.

V gene TRBV6-5 combines with J gene TRBJ1-6; maybe TRBD1 (5 bases). The germline V and J ends were trimmed by 10 bases and 7 bases, with 14 bases remaining between them. The CDR3 length is 13 residues. CDR1 and CDR2 from the germline V gene are MNHEY and SVGAGI. This CDR3 reads CANRRGENSPLHF. The DNA of the CDR3 is TGTGCCAACCGTCGGGGGGAAAATTCACCCCTCCACTTT.

This chain uses TRBV28 with TRBJ2-7; no clear D gene. CDR3 length: 12 amino acids. V dropped 8 bases and J dropped 6 bases, with 14 bases sitting between them. Germline CDR1 and CDR2: MDHEN and SYDVKM. The CDR3 sequence: CASDNRFREQYF. CDR3 sequence (DNA): TGTGCCAGCGACAACAGATTTCGCGAGCAGTACTTC.

DNA of the CDR3: TGTGCCAGCAGTCGTCAAATAGCGGGAGAATCCTATTTT. This codes for CASSRQIAGESYF. The V and J genes are TRBV12-3 or TRBV12-4 and TRBJ2-3; 9 bases are a match to TRBD2. J gave up 15 bases and V 5 bases, and 12 bases lay outside the gene matches. The CDR3 consists of 13 residues.

The chain uses TRBV5-8 and TRBJ2-1; 10 nucleotides align to TRBD2. Germline assignment: CDR1 SGHTS and CDR2 YDEGEE. The CDR3 contains 18 residues. Trimming took 0 bases from V and 5 from J; bases not matched to a gene: 11. CDR3 nucleotides: TGTGCCAGCAGCTTGGCAATATACCTAGCGGGGGCCCACAATGAGCAGTTCTTC. Residues: CASSLAIYLAGAHNEQFF.

The CDR3 bases are TGTGCCAGCAGCTTAGACAGGGGGACCTACGAGCAGTACTTC. It codes for CASSLDRGTYEQYF. The chain links TRBV7-9 to TRBJ2-7; 8 bases are shared with TRBD1. This CDR3 spans 14 amino acids. CDR1 is SEHNR and CDR2 is FQNEAQ in the germline V gene (reference sequence). Trimming removed 1 base from V and 2 bases from J; junction bases left unmatched: 1.

V is TRBV13 and J is TRBJ1-4; a possible D gene is TRBD1 (5 bases). There are 16 residues in the CDR3. Trimming removed 4 bases from V and 5 bases from J, with 17 bases in between. In germline, CDR1 is PRHDT, CDR2 FYEKMQ (reference sequence). The CDR3 sequence is CASSSRGRGSNEKLFF. The CDR3 DNA reads as TGTGCCAGCAGCTCCCGGGGGAGAGGGTCCAATGAAAAACTGTTTTTT.

The chain joins TRBV6-6 to TRBJ2-7, with 10 bases lining up with TRBD2. The germline V gene has CDR1 MNHNY and CDR2 SVGAGI (reference sequence). V shed 4 bases, J shed 3 bases, and the junction held 9 bases outside the gene matches. The CDR3 is 16 residues long. CDR3 nucleotides: TGTGCCAGCAGTTCCCTTAGCGGGAGGAATCTCTACGAGCAGTACTTC. Translating it yields CASSSLSGRNLYEQYF.

This chain connects TRBV5-5 to TRBJ2-7; TRBD1 matches 7 bases. The CDR3 extends over 13 amino acids. CDR1 is SGHKS, CDR2 YYEKEE, per germline (reference sequence). With 3 bases clipped from V and 7 bases from J, the junction kept 7 bases outside the gene matches. CDR3: CASSSRGGREQYF. CDR3 nucleotides: TGTGCCAGCAGCTCCAGAGGGGGCAGGGAGCAGTACTTC.

The chain uses TRBV4-3 and TRBJ2-2; 9 bases are a match to TRBD2. V was clipped by 5 bases and J by 5 bases; unmatched bases: 9. There are 16 residues in the CDR3. Germline assignment: CDR1 LGHNA and CDR2 YSLEER. CDR3 sequence (DNA): TGCGCCAGCAGCTACGACCTAGCGGGGACTACCGGGGAGCTGTTTTTT. Protein product: CASSYDLAGTTGELFF.

The chain joins TRBV28 to TRBJ1-2; D is unresolved. CDR1 is MDHEN, CDR2 SYDVKM, per germline. The V gene lost 2 bases and the J gene lost 4 bases, with 2 bases spanning the gap. The CDR3 contains 11 residues. The DNA of the CDR3 is TGTGCCAGCAGTTTAACCTATGGCTACACCTTC. Translation gives CASSLTYGYTF.

The chain is built from TRBV30 and TRBJ1-5; 9 bases fit TRBD1. The CDR3 has 14 residues. After removal of 2 bases from V and 5 bases from J, the junction contained 4 bases not matched to a gene. The germline V gene encodes CDR1 GTSNPN and CDR2 SVGIG (reference sequence). The DNA of the CDR3 is TGTGCCTGGAGTCCGGGACAGGGAGATCAGCCCCAGCATTTT. It translates to CAWSPGQGDQPQHF. Full variable domain (rest looked up from reference TRBV30 and TRBJ1-5): SQTIHQWPATLVQPVGSPLSLECTVEGTSNPNLYWYRQAAGRGLQLLFYSVGIGQISSEVPQNLSASRPQDRQFILSSKKLLLSDSGFYLCAWSPGQGDQPQHFGDGTRLSIL.

This chain uses TRBV30 with TRBJ1-2, with D perhaps TRBD1 (6 bases). Trimming took off 5 bases at V and 4 bases at J, with 14 bases between the two ends. The CDR3 is 13 residues long. CDR1 is GTSNPN and CDR2 is SVGIG in the germline V gene (reference sequence). The CDR3 bases are TGTGCCTGGGTCACAGGGAACTCCTATGGCTACACCTTC. Protein product: CAWVTGNSYGYTF.

The chain is built from TRBV15 and TRBJ1-5; D possibly corresponds to TRBD1 (5 bases). The CDR3 spans 14 residues. CDR1 and CDR2 (germline): LNHNV, YYDKDF (reference sequence). The V end was cut by 0 bases, the J end by 2 bases, with 5 bases between. The CDR3 nucleotides are TGTGCCACCAGCAGAGAAGGGGGCAATCAGCCCCAGCATTTT. Translation: CATSREGGNQPQHF.

This rearrangement joins TRBV19 to TRBJ1-2; D remains unclear. The CDR3 consists of 15 residues. Trimming removed 2 bases from V and 1 base from J, with 11 bases in between. Germline V CDR1 and CDR2: LNHDA, SQIVND (reference sequence). CDR3 loop: CASSIQPLNNYGYTF. For the CDR3, the DNA is TGTGCCAGTAGTATACAGCCGCTGAATAACTATGGCTACACCTTC.

This chain uses TRBV28 with TRBJ1-3; 8 bases are shared with TRBD1. V shed 3 bases, J shed 7 bases, and the junction held 11 bases outside the gene matches. In germline, CDR1 is MDHEN, CDR2 SYDVKM. This CDR3 comprises 16 residues. The CDR3: CASSFSGQGRGNTIYF. The CDR3 DNA sequence: TGTGCCAGCAGTTTTTCAGGACAGGGAAGGGGGAACACCATATATTTT. Using reference TRBV28 and TRBJ1-3 for the parts outside the CDR3, the full variable domain is DVKVTQSSRYLVKRTGEKVFLECVQDMDHENMFWYRQDPGLGLRLIYFSYDVKMKEKGDIPEGYSVSREKKERFSLILESASTNQTSMYLCASSFSGQGRGNTIYFGEGSWLTVV.

This clone was recorded once. The V call is TRBV6-4, the J call TRBJ2-5; 9 positions agree with TRBD1. Germline CDR1 and CDR2: MRHNA and SNTAGT. J was trimmed by 4 bases and V by 5 bases; bases with no gene match: 8. This CDR3 spans 15 amino acids. The CDR3 spells CASSIGTGNSETQYF. CDR3 sequence (DNA): TGTGCCAGCAGTATTGGGACAGGGAATTCAGAGACCCAGTACTTC.

The chain links TRBV11-2 to TRBJ1-2; TRBD1 is a possible D gene (6 bases). The CDR3 length is 16 residues. Per the germline V gene, CDR1 is SGHAT and CDR2 is FQNNGV. The V and J ends lost 0 bases and 3 bases respectively, with 14 bases between them. The CDR3 DNA reads TGTGCCAGCAGCTTAGACGGACAGTTTTTGGACTATGGCTACACCTTC. Its translation: CASSLDGQFLDYGYTF.

The rearrangement joins TRBV15 to TRBJ1-3, with D uncertain. CDR1 is LNHNV and CDR2 is YYDKDF in the germline V gene (reference sequence). The CDR3 runs 16 residues. Trimming took off 1 base at V and 0 bases at J, with 10 bases between the two ends. The CDR3 nucleotides are TGTGCCACCAGCAGAGCAATGCAGAACTCTGGAAACACCATATATTTT. Encoded protein: CATSRAMQNSGNTIYF.

This chain connects TRBV6-1 to TRBJ1-5, with a weak D call TRBD1 (5 bases). The CDR3 consists of 17 residues. V was pared by 2 bases and J by 3 bases, with 17 bases between. Germline lookup yields CDR1 MNHNS and CDR2 SASEGT. CDR3 DNA sequence: TGTGCCAGCAGTGAATGGGGCATCTTGAGCCTCAATCAGCCCCAGCATTTT. This encodes CASSEWGILSLNQPQHF.

J is TRBJ1-5 and V is TRBV7-9, with TRBD1 as a possible D gene (5 bases). There are 14 residues in the CDR3. Trimming took off 1 base at V and 7 bases at J, with 11 bases between the two ends. CDR1 and CDR2 (germline): SEHNR, FQNEAQ (reference sequence). This CDR3 reads CASSLGGRSQPQHF. The CDR3 DNA reads as TGTGCCAGCAGCTTAGGGGGCCGGTCGCAGCCCCAGCATTTT.

V and J are TRBV29-1 and TRBJ2-5; possible D gene TRBD2, 6 bases. Germline CDR1 and CDR2: SQVTM and ANQGSEA. The ends were cut back, 3 bases at V and 9 bases at J, with 8 bases in the middle. CDR3 length equals 10 residues. The CDR3 region is CSVEGRPQYF. The CDR3 nucleotides are TGCAGCGTTGAGGGGAGGCCCCAGTACTTC.

V usage is TRBV29-1 and J usage is TRBJ1-1, with 9 bases identical to TRBD1. The CDR3 has 14 residues. Germline values: CDR1 SQVTM, CDR2 ANQGSEA. J gave up 5 bases and V 4 bases, and 8 bases lay outside the gene matches. The DNA for the CDR3 is TGCAGCGTTGGGGTGACGACAGGGGGTACTGAAGCTTTCTTT. As protein: CSVGVTTGGTEAFF.

The chain is built from TRBV6-5 and TRBJ1-5; 10 positions match TRBD1. This CDR3 has 15 amino acids. V lost 6 bases and J lost 5; bases outside the gene matches: 7. CDR1 and CDR2 (germline): MNHEY, SVGAGI. In DNA, the CDR3 is TGTGCCAGCAGGACAGGGGGCGCGGGGGATCAGCCCCAGCATTTT. Encoded protein: CASRTGGAGDQPQHF.

The CDR3 sequence: CASMGVAAEAFF. For the CDR3, the DNA is TGTGCCAGCATGGGGGTTGCGGCTGAAGCTTTCTTT. The rearrangement uses TRBV12-3 or TRBV12-4 and TRBJ1-1, with TRBD1 as a possible D gene (5 bases). Trimming removed 7 bases at V and 6 bases at J, with 12 bases between. This CDR3 contains 12 residues.